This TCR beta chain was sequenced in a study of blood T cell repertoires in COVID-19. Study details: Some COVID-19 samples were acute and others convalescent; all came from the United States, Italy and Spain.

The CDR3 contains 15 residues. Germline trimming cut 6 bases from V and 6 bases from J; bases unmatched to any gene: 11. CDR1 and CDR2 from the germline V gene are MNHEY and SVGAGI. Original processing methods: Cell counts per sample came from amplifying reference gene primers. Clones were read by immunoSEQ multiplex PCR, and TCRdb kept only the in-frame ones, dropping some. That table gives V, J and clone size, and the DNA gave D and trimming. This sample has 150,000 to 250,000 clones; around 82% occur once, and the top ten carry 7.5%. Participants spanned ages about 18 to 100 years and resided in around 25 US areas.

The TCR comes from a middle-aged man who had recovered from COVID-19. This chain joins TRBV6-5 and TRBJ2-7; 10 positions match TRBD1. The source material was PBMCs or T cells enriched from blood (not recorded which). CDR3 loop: CASSRGTGVPSEQYF. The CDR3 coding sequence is TGTGCCAGCAGCCGCGGGACAGGGGTACCCTCCGAGCAGTACTTC.